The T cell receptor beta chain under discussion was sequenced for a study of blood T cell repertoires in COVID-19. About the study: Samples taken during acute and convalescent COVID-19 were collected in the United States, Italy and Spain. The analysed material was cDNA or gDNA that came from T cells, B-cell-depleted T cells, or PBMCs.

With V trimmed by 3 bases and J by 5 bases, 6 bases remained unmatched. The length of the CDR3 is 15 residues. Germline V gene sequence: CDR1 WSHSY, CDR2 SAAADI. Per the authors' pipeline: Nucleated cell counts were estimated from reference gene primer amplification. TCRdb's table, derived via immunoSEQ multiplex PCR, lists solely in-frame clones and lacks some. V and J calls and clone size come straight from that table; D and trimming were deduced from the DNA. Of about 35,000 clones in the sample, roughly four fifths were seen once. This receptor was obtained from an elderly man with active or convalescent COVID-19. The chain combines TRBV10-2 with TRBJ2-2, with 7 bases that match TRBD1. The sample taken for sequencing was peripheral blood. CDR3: CASSDWHRGTGELFF. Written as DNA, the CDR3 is TGCGCCAGCAGTGACTGGCACAGGGGTACCGGGGAGCTGTTTTTT.